Included here is one T cell receptor beta chain sequence, with context. Disease duration under 2 months; hyperthyroidism patients were aged 18 to 65. Patients with uncontrolled infections, other autoimmune diseases, pregnancy or lactation were excluded. Every diagnosis used clinical symptoms, serum thyroxine and TRAb, thyroid ultrasound and orbital computed tomography. Amplification yielded TCR beta CDR3 regions, with RNA transcripts as the source. The study used the HTBI primer set for a first-round RT-PCR of the TCR CDR3. TCRdb processed the multiplex PCR reads anew with MiXCR; each CDR3 protein has one entry. Found here are 380,000 or so distinct CDR3 sequences, approximately 13% of them singletons; the top ten hold 20%. This specimen comes from a study of T cells in Graves' hyperthyroidism and ophthalmopathy. At the level of the study: Before treatment of any kind, peripheral blood was taken at initial diagnosis.

The CDR3 covers 20 residues. Per the germline V gene, CDR1 is SEHNR and CDR2 is FQNEAQ (reference sequence). Trimming cost V 5 bases and J 7 bases, with 30 bases left between them. Sequenced input: blood. This TCR came from a man aged 25-45 years with Graves' hyperthyroidism that later progressed to Graves' ophthalmopathy. This chain uses TRBV7-9 with TRBJ1-6, with D possibly being TRBD1 (5 bases). The CDR3 spells CASSRSGTAWAIEKNSPLHF. In DNA, the CDR3 is TGTGCCAGCAGCCGATCCGGGACGGCTTGGGCTATTGAAAAAAATTCACCCCTCCACTTT.